The clone carrying this T cell receptor (beta chain) was observed at least ten times. Antigen specificity is unknown. This entry is derived from a study of T cells in Graves' hyperthyroidism and ophthalmopathy. Together with thyroid ultrasound, orbital computed tomography, serum thyroxine and TRAb, clinical symptoms were used for diagnoses. Fresh 10 ml peripheral blood yielded PBMCs. Overall study results and limits: From stable hyperthyroidism, ophthalmopathy was set apart by a 13 V-J model.

Amplification targeted TCR beta CDR3 regions from RNA transcripts. Primed by the HTBI set, a first-round RT-PCR was run on the TCR CDR3. TCRdb analysed the multiplex PCR reads with MiXCR anew, one entry per CDR3 protein. Among 600,000 or so distinct CDR3 sequences listed, roughly 17% were seen once. CDR1 and CDR2 (germline): MDHEN, SYDVKM. The CDR3 covers 15 residues. Deletions cut 3 bases from V and 1 base from J, with 11 bases between. The clonotype comes from a woman aged 30 to 39 with Graves' hyperthyroidism. The J gene is TRBJ2-3, the V gene TRBV28; D is unclear. Sequencing was done on a sample of blood. The CDR3: CASSFNDPGTDTQYF. In nucleotides, the CDR3 is TGTGCCAGCAGTTTTAACGATCCTGGCACAGATACGCAGTATTTT.